The sequence of this TCR beta chain was determined in a study of OX40 agonist ivuxolimab in advanced cancers. Regarding the research as a whole: Ivuxolimab, which targeted the costimulatory receptor OX40 (CD134), was an agonistic, fully human IgG2 monoclonal antibody. A male proportion of roughly 80% and a mean age of roughly 58 years, ranging from roughly 23 to 79, were recorded for the dose-escalation cohort. Partial responses occurred in three dose-escalation patients: two with cutaneous melanoma and one with hepatocellular carcinoma. Intravenous ivuxolimab was administered to patients every 2 weeks at six dose levels: 0.01, 0.1, 0.3, 1.5, 3 and 10 mg/kg. The monotherapy dose-escalation portion (N ≈ 50 patients) of the phase I ivuxolimab trial is reported in the paper. Patients were allowed to have had prior anti-PD-1, anti-PD-L1 or anti-CTLA-4 therapy, and about 40% of the dose-escalation patients had been treated with checkpoint inhibitors. The point of sequencing TCRbeta in the periphery was to test whether ivuxolimab changed TCR sequence diversity and drove clonal T-cell expansion. Of the roughly 52 dose-escalation patients, hepatocellular carcinoma was present in roughly 19, melanoma in around 15, renal cell carcinoma in 9 and head and neck cancer in 9.

Trimming accounts for 3 bases at V and 0 bases at J, while the number of junction bases matched to no gene is 3. Taken from the germline V gene (reference sequence), the CDR1 and CDR2 loops are SGHNT and YYREEE. The CDR3 holds 14 amino acids from the cysteine to the phenylalanine. The entry retains the CDR3 DNA only, 42 bases that are in frame from base 1. Patients with autoimmune disease history or receiving systemic immunosuppression were excluded from the trial. Peripheral blood for TCR sequencing was collected from all dose cohorts at baseline, on cycle 4 day 1, and on cycle 7 day 1. The samples were drawn from a first-in-human, open-label, multicenter phase I dose-escalation trial of ivuxolimab. Adults with locally advanced or metastatic melanoma, renal cell, hepatocellular, or head and neck squamous cell carcinoma were enrolled in the trial. Before TCR sequencing, CD4+ and CD8+ T cells were separately sorted from peripheral blood.

Study-wide conclusions, independent of this receptor: Low levels of normalized T-cell clonal expansion were also seen in some nonresponding patients. Clonal expansion of both CD4+ and CD8+ blood T cells was observed from baseline to week 6 at doses 0.1 to 3.0 mg/kg. After ivuxolimab, CD8+ T cells had more expanded clones than CD4+ T cells on average. Partial responders in the 0.1-3.0 mg/kg groups had among the lowest normalized peripheral clonal expansion, especially among CD8+ T cells. The antigen specificity of the peripheral T cells that underwent clonal expansion was not determined.

A note on this clone: Its specific antigen is unknown. No qualities accompany the bases; no much larger clone lies one base away.

For sequencing of the TCRbeta CDR3 region, genomic DNA was extracted from the sorted cells. TCRbeta CDR3 regions were sequenced using the immunoSEQ Assay. Imported from immuneACCESS, the table was reduced by TCRdb to in-frame sequences with V and J called. These copies leave out some clones; in studies compared against another copy, an unresolved V gene accounts for under half, and the cause of the remainder is not known. In this sample the table shows around 95,000 clones, 70% to 90% of which occur a single time. 0.15% to 0.2% of the sample is taken by the ten largest. Sequenced material: CD4+ or CD8+ T cells sorted from blood, taken in a trial of the OX40 agonist ivuxolimab. The sequence links TRBV5-4 to TRBJ2-7; 7 bases in the middle match TRBD1. The receptor's source is an adult with an advanced solid tumor such as melanoma, head and neck, liver or kidney cancer. CDR3 loop: CASSSTGISYEQYF. The nucleotide sequence reads as follows: TGTGCCAGCAGCTCGACAGGGATCTCCTACGAGCAGTACTTC.